These 8 T cell receptor beta chains were sequenced from one sample in a study of shared clonotypes between healthy human individuals. The table came from immunoSEQ multiplex PCR; TCRdb's copy has only in-frame clones and leaves some out. Of about 1.5 million clones in the sample, nearly 99% were seen once. Sequenced: naive CD4+ T cells sorted from blood. The subset: CD45RA+ positively selected. Receptors originate from a young man in good health.

The J gene is TRBJ2-7, the V gene TRBV28; D possibly corresponds to TRBD1 (5 bases). The CDR3 runs 14 residues. The germline gives CDR1 MDHEN, CDR2 SYDVKM. The germline V and J ends were trimmed by 7 bases and 1 base, with 14 bases remaining between them. For the CDR3, the DNA is TGTGCCAGCATCCAGGGCGTCGGATCCTACGAGCAGTACTTC. The encoded protein is CASIQGVGSYEQYF.

The V and J genes are TRBV28 and TRBJ1-2; D perhaps matches TRBD1 (5 bases). The CDR3 runs 10 residues. Per germline, CDR1 MDHEN and CDR2 SYDVKM. V was pared by 8 bases and J by 10 bases, with 11 bases between. CDR3 in DNA: TGTGCCAGCTGGGGCCTATCCTACACCTTC. It is translated as CASWGLSYTF.

The genes are TRBV15 and TRBJ2-1; D is perhaps TRBD2 (5 bases). Germline V gene sequence: CDR1 LNHNV, CDR2 YYDKDF (reference sequence). The CDR3 covers 13 residues. The germline V and J ends were trimmed by 1 base and 8 bases, with 9 bases remaining between them. This chain's CDR3 is CATSRGPGDEQFF. CDR3 nucleotide sequence: TGTGCCACCAGCAGAGGGCCCGGGGATGAGCAGTTCTTC.

CDR3 nucleotides: TGTGCCAGCAGGCGGGTTGGTGGGGCCAACGTCCTGACTTTC. Protein product: CASRRVGGANVLTF. The chain combines TRBV6-1 with TRBJ2-6, with D possibly matching TRBD2 (5 bases). V dropped 6 bases and J dropped 3 bases, with 9 bases sitting between them. CDR3 size: 14 residues. CDR1 and CDR2 (germline): MNHNS, SASEGT.

This chain's CDR3 is CAWIRSTDTQYF. The CDR3 DNA reads TGTGCCTGGATCCGTAGCACAGATACGCAGTATTTT. The gene calls are TRBV30 and TRBJ2-3; D is unresolved. V gave up 4 bases and J gave up 0 bases, with 5 bases separating them. Germline-derived CDR1 and CDR2 are GTSNPN and SVGIG (reference sequence). The CDR3 sequence is 12 residues long.

The V call is TRBV6-1, the J call TRBJ2-7; D is possibly TRBD1 or TRBD2 (5 bases each). V was trimmed by 1 base and J by 0 bases, leaving 10 bases between them. CDR3 size: 15 residues. CDR1 is MNHNS, CDR2 SASEGT, per germline. The CDR3 nucleotides read TGTGCCAGCAGTGAAGGGTGGGGGTACTCCTACGAGCAGTACTTC. Translating it yields CASSEGWGYSYEQYF.

The chain employs TRBV28 and TRBJ1-2, with D unclear. Germline V gene sequence: CDR1 MDHEN, CDR2 SYDVKM. CDR3 length: 15 amino acids. The ends were cut back, 4 bases at V and 3 bases at J, with 15 bases in the middle. Here the CDR3 DNA reads TGTGCCAGCAGTTCTACCGTAGATCCCTACTATGGCTACACCTTC. As protein: CASSSTVDPYYGYTF.

The V gene is TRBV7-9, the J gene TRBJ1-2; D is perhaps TRBD1 (6 bases). Between the trimmed V and J ends, which lost 0 bases and 8 bases, there was a span of 16 bases. This CDR3 comprises 15 residues. CDR1 and CDR2 (germline): SEHNR, FQNEAQ (reference sequence). This CDR3 reads CASSLAEGHSGGYTF. CDR3 bases: TGTGCCAGCAGCTTAGCGGAGGGACACTCCGGAGGCTACACCTTC.